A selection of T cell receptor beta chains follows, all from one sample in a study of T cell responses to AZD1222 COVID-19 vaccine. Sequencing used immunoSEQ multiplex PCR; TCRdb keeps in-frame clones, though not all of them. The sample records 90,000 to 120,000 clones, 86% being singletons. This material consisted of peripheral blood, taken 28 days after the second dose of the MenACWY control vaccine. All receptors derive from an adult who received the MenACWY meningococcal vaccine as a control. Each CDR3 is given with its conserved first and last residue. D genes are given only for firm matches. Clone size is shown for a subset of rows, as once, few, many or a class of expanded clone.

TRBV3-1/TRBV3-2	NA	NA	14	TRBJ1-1	TGTGCCAGCAGCCCCACCACCCTGAACACTGAAGCTTTCTTT	CASSPTTLNTEAFF
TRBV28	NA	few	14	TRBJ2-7	TGTGCCAGCAGCGCCAGATTAACGTTCCGCGAGCAGTACTTC	CASSARLTFREQYF
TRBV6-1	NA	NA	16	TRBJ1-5	TGTGCCAGCAGTGAACAGGGGCCCTATAGCAATCAGCCCCAGCATTTT	CASSEQGPYSNQPQHF
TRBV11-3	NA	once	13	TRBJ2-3	TGTGCCAGCAGCTTAGTTCGATTTGATCCGCAGTATTTT	CASSLVRFDPQYF
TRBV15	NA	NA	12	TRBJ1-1	TGTGCCACGAGAGACCGATACACTGAAGCTTTCTTT	CATRDRYTEAFF
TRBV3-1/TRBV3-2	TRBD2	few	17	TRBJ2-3	TGTGCCAGCAGCCAAGCCAGGGGGACTAGCGGTTTGGATACGCAGTATTTT	CASSQARGTSGLDTQYF
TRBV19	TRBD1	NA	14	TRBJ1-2	TGTGCCAGTAGTACTTCGACAGGGGGCTATGGCTACACCTTC	CASSTSTGGYGYTF
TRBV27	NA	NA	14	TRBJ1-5	TGTGCCAGCAAGGGTGACTATAGCAATCAGCCCCAGCATTTT	CASKGDYSNQPQHF
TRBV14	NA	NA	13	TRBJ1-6	TGTGCCAGCAGCCAGGGGGTTGACTCACCCCTCCACTTT	CASSQGVDSPLHF
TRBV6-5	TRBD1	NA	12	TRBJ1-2	TGTGCCAGCAGTTACCAGGGGGGCGGCTACACCTTC	CASSYQGGGYTF
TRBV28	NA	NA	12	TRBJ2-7	TGTGCCAGCAGTGCCCCGCCAGGGGAGCAGTACTTC	CASSAPPGEQYF
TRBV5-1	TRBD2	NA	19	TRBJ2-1	TGCGCCAGCAGCTTGGCCCGACCTAGACTAGCGGGGGAATCTAGTGAGCAGTTCTTC	CASSLARPRLAGESSEQFF
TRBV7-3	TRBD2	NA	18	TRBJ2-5	TGTGCCAGCAGCCTAAAGCCCGGGACTAGCGGGGGGGAAGAGACCCAGTACTTC	CASSLKPGTSGGEETQYF
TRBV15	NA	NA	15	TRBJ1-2	TGTGCCACCAGCAGGGCCGGGGGAGGGCCCTATGGCTACACCTTC	CATSRAGGGPYGYTF
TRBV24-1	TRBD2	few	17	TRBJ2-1	TGTGCCACCCAACTAGCGGGGGGCGGAAGCTCCTACAATGAGCAGTTCTTC	CATQLAGGGSSYNEQFF
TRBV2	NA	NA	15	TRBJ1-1	TGTGCCAGCAGCGAGGTGACAGGCGTGAACACTGAAGCTTTCTTT	CASSEVTGVNTEAFF
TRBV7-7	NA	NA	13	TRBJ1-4	TGTGCCAGCAGCTCGTTTCAGGGCGACAAACTGTTTTTT	CASSSFQGDKLFF
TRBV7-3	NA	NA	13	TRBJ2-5	TGTGCCAGCAGCTTGGGACACCAAGAGACCCAGTACTTC	CASSLGHQETQYF
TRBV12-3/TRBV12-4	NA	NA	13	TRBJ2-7	TGTGCCAGCAGTTTAACGGGGCCCTACGAGCAGTACTTC	CASSLTGPYEQYF
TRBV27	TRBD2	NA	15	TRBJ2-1	TGTGCCAGCAGTCCCTATCGGACTAGCGGGGGGGAGCAGTTCTTC	CASSPYRTSGGEQFF
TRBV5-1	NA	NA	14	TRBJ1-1	TGCGCCAGCAGCTTCACCGGAGGGAACACTGAAGCTTTCTTT	CASSFTGGNTEAFF
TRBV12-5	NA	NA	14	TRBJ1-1	TGTGCTAGTGGTTTGGGTGGGACCTCATCCAAAGCTTTCTTT	CASGLGGTSSKAFF
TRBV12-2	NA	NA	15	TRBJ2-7	TGTGCAAGTCGCTCCCGACTTTGTCCCACCTACGAGCAGTACTTC	CASRSRLCPTYEQYF
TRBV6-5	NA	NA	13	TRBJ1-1	TGTGCCAGCAGTTATAAAAGGGCCACTGAAGCTTTCTTT	CASSYKRATEAFF
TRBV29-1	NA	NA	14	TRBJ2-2	TGCAGCGTTGAACCTGCAGGGAGGCCCGGGGAGCTGTTTTTT	CSVEPAGRPGELFF
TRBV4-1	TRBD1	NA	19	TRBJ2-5	TGCGCCAGCAGCCAAGTCCACCACCTCCGGGACAGGGGCCAAGAGACCCAGTACTTC	CASSQVHHLRDRGQETQYF
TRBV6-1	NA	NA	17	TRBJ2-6	TGTGCCAGCAGTGACAGGGGTCTTCCCTCTGGGGCCAACGTCCTGACTTTC	CASSDRGLPSGANVLTF
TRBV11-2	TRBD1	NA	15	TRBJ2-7	TGTGCCAGCAGCCCCGGACAGGGCAATTCCTACGAGCAGTACTTC	CASSPGQGNSYEQYF
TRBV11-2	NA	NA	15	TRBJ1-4	TGTGCCAGCAGCCCGTTACAGGGAGATCTGGAAAAACTGTTTTTT	CASSPLQGDLEKLFF
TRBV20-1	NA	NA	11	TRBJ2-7	TGCAGTGTAATCCGAGTGGTCGAGCAGTACTTC	CSVIRVVEQYF
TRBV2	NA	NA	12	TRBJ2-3	TGTGCCAGCGGCTCCCGGGAAGCTACGCAGTATTTT	CASGSREATQYF
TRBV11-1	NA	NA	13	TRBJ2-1	TGTGCCAGCAGCTTAAATGGTCAGGATGTGAAGTTCTTC	CASSLNGQDVKFF
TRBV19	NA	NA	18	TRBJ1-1	TGTGCCAGTAGTGGAAGACGCAAAAGGGGGTCCCTTGTCACTGAAGCTTTCTTT	CASSGRRKRGSLVTEAFF
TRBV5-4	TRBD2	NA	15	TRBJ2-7	TGTGCCAGCAGCTCCGGGGCTAGCGGGGTCTACGAGCAGTACTTC	CASSSGASGVYEQYF
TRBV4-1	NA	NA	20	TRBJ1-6	TGCGCCAGCAGCCAAGAGGTCGACAGTCGCCTTAGCTCCTATAATTCACCCCTCCACTTT	CASSQEVDSRLSSYNSPLHF
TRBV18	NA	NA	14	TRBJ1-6	TGTGCCAGCTCACCGTCAGGGGATAATTCACCCCTCCACTTT	CASSPSGDNSPLHF
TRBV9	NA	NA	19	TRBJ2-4	TGTGCCAGCAGCGTAGAGGGATCCCAGGGGCGCGGGGCCAAAAACATTCAGTACTTC	CASSVEGSQGRGAKNIQYF
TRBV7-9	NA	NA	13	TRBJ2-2	TGTGCCAGCAGCCGAACTAGAACCGGGGAGCTGTTTTTT	CASSRTRTGELFF
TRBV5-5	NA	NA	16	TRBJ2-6	TGTGCCAGCAGCGTAACTTCTCAGCGTGGGGCCAACGTCCTGACTTTC	CASSVTSQRGANVLTF
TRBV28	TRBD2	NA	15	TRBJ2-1	TGTGCCAGCAGCCTCTATAGCGGGGGCGGAAATGAGCAGTTCTTC	CASSLYSGGGNEQFF
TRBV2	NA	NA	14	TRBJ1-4	TGTGCCAGCAGGGGGGACATTCTGAATGAAAAACTGTTTTTT	CASRGDILNEKLFF
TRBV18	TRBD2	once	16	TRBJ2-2	TGTGCCAGCTCATACACTAGCGGGGGAAACACCGGGGAGCTGTTTTTT	CASSYTSGGNTGELFF
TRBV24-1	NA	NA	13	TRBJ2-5	TGTGCCACCAGTGATCCGGGTGACGGGACCCAGTACTTC	CATSDPGDGTQYF
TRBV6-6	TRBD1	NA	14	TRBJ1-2	TGTGCCAGCAGTCCGAGGACAGGGCTGTATGGCTACACCTTC	CASSPRTGLYGYTF
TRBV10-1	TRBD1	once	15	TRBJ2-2	TGCGCCAGCAGTGGTGGGACAGGGAAAACCGGGGAGCTGTTTTTT	CASSGGTGKTGELFF
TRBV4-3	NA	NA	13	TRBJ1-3	TGCGCCAGCAGCCAAGATCTGTCCATGCCCATATATTTT	CASSQDLSMPIYF
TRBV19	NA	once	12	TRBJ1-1	TGTGCCAGCACGGCCAGGAACACTGAAGCTTTCTTT	CASTARNTEAFF
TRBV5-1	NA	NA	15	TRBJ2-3	TGCGCCAGCAGACCTGGACTATCTAGCACAGATACGCAGTATTTT	CASRPGLSSTDTQYF